The 20 T cell receptor beta chains presented below share a single source sample, sequenced in a study of T-cell memory formation after mild COVID-19. TCRdb re-called the 5' RACE reads through MiXCR, storing one row per CDR3 protein. The repertoire includes about 210,000 distinct CDR3 sequences, approximately 10% of them detected once, and approximately 3% sits in the top ten. Sequenced input: PBMCs or a T cell subset sorted from them (not recorded which). These receptors all stem from a man aged 18-30 years who had mild COVID-19 (a few samples of this study predate the infection). Cell type and time point are not known.

The chain links TRBV24-1 to TRBJ1-2; D gene ambiguous. Germline-derived CDR1 and CDR2 are KGHDR and SFDVKD. The CDR3 consists of 11 residues. V lost 3 bases and J lost 6, with 4 bases in between. Here the CDR3 reads CATSDTDGYTF. The DNA for the CDR3 is TGTGCCACCAGTGATACCGATGGCTACACCTTC.

This clonotype has ten or more counts. The chain combines TRBV7-9 with TRBJ1-1; D is uncertain. The CDR3 is 14 amino acids. In germline, CDR1 is SEHNR, CDR2 FQNEAQ (reference sequence). V dropped 1 base and J dropped 5 bases, with 11 bases sitting between them. The CDR3 DNA is TGTGCCAGCAGCTTAGATCCCGTAGGGACTGAAGCTTTCTTT. Protein sequence: CASSLDPVGTEAFF.

This chain links TRBV15 with TRBJ1-1, with TRBD1 as a possible D gene (5 bases). Trimming removed 1 base from V and 1 base from J, with 13 bases in between. This CDR3 spans 16 amino acids. CDR1 is LNHNV and CDR2 is YYDKDF in the germline V gene (reference sequence). The CDR3 is CATSRGRQGENTEAFF. CDR3 bases: TGTGCCACCAGCAGAGGAAGGCAGGGAGAGAACACTGAAGCTTTCTTT.

This clonotype occurred many times. CDR3 nucleotides: TGCGCCAGCATCCGCGCTCGGACTAGCGGATACACCGGGGAGCTGTTTTTT. Amino acid sequence: CASIRARTSGYTGELFF. The chain carries TRBV10-2 and TRBJ2-2, with 10 bases lining up with TRBD2. V was pared by 7 bases and J by 3 bases, with 11 bases of the junction left unmatched. This CDR3 spans 17 amino acids. The germline CDR1 and CDR2 sequences are WSHSY and SAAADI.

The chain carries TRBV18 and TRBJ1-5; D is unresolved. The V gene's germline CDR1 is KGHSH and CDR2 LQKENI. With 6 bases removed from V and 9 bases from J, the gap between germline ends came to 12 bases. The CDR3 runs to 12 residues. CDR3 amino acids: CASSPGPGPQHF. CDR3 nucleotides: TGTGCCAGCTCTCCCGGGCCGGGGCCCCAGCATTTT. Using reference TRBV18 and TRBJ1-5 for the parts outside the CDR3, the full variable domain is NAGVMQNPRHLVRRRGQEARLRCSPMKGHSHVYWYRQLPEEGLKFMVYLQKENIIDESGMPKERFSAEFPKEGPSILRIQQVVRGDSAAYFCASSPGPGPQHFGDGTRLSIL.

CDR3 amino acids: CSVGPDGNTEAFF. The CDR3 region has the DNA TGCAGCGTTGGGCCCGACGGGAACACTGAAGCTTTCTTT. The chain carries TRBV29-1 and TRBJ1-1, with D hard to call. CDR1 and CDR2 from the germline V gene are SQVTM and ANQGSEA. V was shortened by 4 bases and J by 1 base, with 10 bases between the two germline ends. The CDR3 consists of 13 residues.

This chain joins TRBV20-1 and TRBJ1-2; D not resolved. This CDR3 spans 15 amino acids. V was pared by 1 base and J by 0 bases, with 12 bases between. CDR1 is DFQATT and CDR2 is SNEGSKA in the germline V gene (reference sequence). In DNA, the CDR3 is TGCAGTGCTAGAGTTTCGGCGGAATCTAACTATGGCTACACCTTC. It translates to CSARVSAESNYGYTF.

J is TRBJ1-5 and V is TRBV7-2; 7 nucleotides agree with TRBD1. This CDR3 has 12 residues. Germline-derived CDR1 and CDR2 are SGHTA and FQGNSA. V lost 2 bases to trimming and J lost 11 bases; unmatched junction nucleotides: 3. CDR3 nucleotide sequence: TGTGCCAGCAGCTTACAGGGGACAGCCCAGCATTTT. This sequence encodes CASSLQGTAQHF.

This clonotype was observed many times. The V call is TRBV29-1, the J call TRBJ2-3, with D perhaps TRBD1 (5 bases). V was clipped by 3 bases and J by 1 base, with 5 bases between them. Germline V gives CDR1 SQVTM, CDR2 ANQGSEA. The CDR3 runs 12 residues. CDR3 region: CSVDRGTDTQYF. The CDR3 nucleotides read TGCAGCGTTGACAGGGGCACAGATACGCAGTATTTT.

This sequence joins TRBV6-1 and TRBJ2-1; D possibly corresponds to TRBD2 (5 bases). The V gene's germline CDR1 is MNHNS and CDR2 SASEGT. Trimming left V 6 bases short and J 0 bases short, with 9 bases between. This CDR3 is built from 14 residues. CDR3 nucleotide sequence: TGTGCCAGCAGGAAAGGACTCTCCTACAATGAGCAGTTCTTC. Protein: CASRKGLSYNEQFF.

This clonotype has a handful of counts. V is TRBV20-1 and J is TRBJ1-2; tentatively, D is TRBD1 (5 bases). Between the trimmed V and J ends, which lost 4 bases and 4 bases, there was a span of 7 bases. CDR3 length equals 11 residues. Germline assignment: CDR1 DFQATT and CDR2 SNEGSKA (reference sequence). The CDR3 DNA reads as TGCAGTGCTACTGGGGCCTATGGCTACACCTTC. It is translated as CSATGAYGYTF.

The chain links TRBV12-3 or TRBV12-4 to TRBJ1-5; D ambiguous. V was clipped by 3 bases and J by 3 bases, with 6 bases between them. The length of the CDR3 is 13 residues. Written as DNA, the CDR3 is TGTGCCAGCAGTTTTGGGGACAATCAGCCCCAGCATTTT. It encodes CASSFGDNQPQHF.

There are a few counts of this clonotype. The rearrangement joins TRBV5-4 to TRBJ2-5; tentative D call: TRBD2 (5 bases). Trimming removed 6 bases at V and 2 bases at J, with 14 bases between. The V gene's germline CDR1 is SGHNT and CDR2 YYREEE (reference sequence). This CDR3 is built from 14 residues. This CDR3 is CASTTMGRQETQYF. Here the CDR3 DNA reads TGTGCCAGCACCACAATGGGGAGACAAGAGACCCAGTACTTC.

The J gene is TRBJ2-3, the V gene TRBV5-1; 7 nucleotides line up with TRBD1. V lost 7 bases to trimming and J lost 6 bases; unmatched junction nucleotides: 11. The CDR3 is made up of 14 amino acids. CDR1 SGHRS and CDR2 YFSETQ come from the germline V gene. CDR3 DNA sequence: TGCGCCAGCGCGACAGGGAGCTTTACCGATACGCAGTATTTT. As protein: CASATGSFTDTQYF.

This clonotype has more than one count but fewer than ten. The chain is built from TRBV7-8 and TRBJ2-2; 7 bases fit TRBD1. The trim removed 2 bases at V and 1 base at J, leaving 1 base unmatched. The CDR3 is made up of 15 amino acids. Germline loops: CDR1 SGHVS, CDR2 FQNEAQ. The CDR3 region is CASSLYRGNTGELFF. Written as DNA, the CDR3 is TGTGCCAGCAGCTTATACAGGGGGAACACCGGGGAGCTGTTTTTT.

Of note for this clonotype: Germline is not matched at one junction end, which may reflect a read error. The chain links TRBV7-2 to TRBJ1-1, with D uncertain. CDR1 and CDR2 from the germline V gene are SGHTA and FQGNSA. The CDR3 consists of 12 residues. CDR3 in amino acids: CASSSNHGSESF. In DNA, the CDR3 is TGTGCCAGCAGCTCGAACCACGGGTCAGAGTCTTTT.

This clonotype was counted many times. The chain is built from TRBV20-1 and TRBJ1-5; TRBD1 matches at 8 bases. V lost 0 bases, J lost 8 bases, and 6 bases stayed unmatched. Germline assignment: CDR1 DFQATT and CDR2 SNEGSKA (reference sequence). This CDR3 has 14 amino acids. CDR3 loop: CSARDNRGGEPQHF. The DNA for the CDR3 is TGCAGTGCTAGAGATAACAGGGGGGGGGAGCCCCAGCATTTT.

V usage is TRBV7-2 and J usage is TRBJ1-5, with 7 bases aligning to TRBD1. V shed 6 bases and J 4 bases; nucleotides not matched to a gene: 12. This CDR3 contains 16 residues. CDR1 and CDR2 (germline): SGHTA, FQGNSA. Here the CDR3 DNA reads TGTGCCAGCAGTTACCTCCCGACAGGGTATAATCAGCCCCAGCATTTT. Encoded protein: CASSYLPTGYNQPQHF.

This clonotype occurred a few times. The chain carries TRBV7-3 and TRBJ1-1; no clear D. The CDR3 covers 16 residues. From germline, CDR1 is SGHTA and CDR2 FQGTGA. V was pared by 1 base and J by 4 bases, with 16 bases between. The CDR3 region has the DNA TGTGCCAGCAGCTTAATGGCCGGGAGTCGGGGCACTGAAGCTTTCTTT. Amino acid sequence: CASSLMAGSRGTEAFF.

This clonotype has at least ten counts. The chain has TRBV18 and TRBJ2-5; 10 positions match TRBD2. V lost 0 bases, J lost 5 bases, and 6 bases stayed unmatched. There are 16 residues in the CDR3. Germline CDR1 is KGHSH and CDR2 is LQKENI. CDR3 in DNA: TGTGCCAGCTCACCACCTACCGGGACTAGCGTGGAGACCCAGTACTTC. Protein sequence: CASSPPTGTSVETQYF.